This T cell receptor beta chain emerged from a study of blood T cell repertoires in COVID-19 (dated by TCRdb to about 2020). Background for the entire study: Samples from collaborators originated in the United States, Italy and Spain and spanned both the acute and convalescent phases of COVID-19. The material from the prospective study consisted of cDNA or gDNA derived from T cells, B-cell-depleted T cells, or PBMCs. Subjects who had been exposed to COVID-19, were actively infected with it, or had recovered from it provided the deeply sampled blood TCRbeta repertoires that made up the dataset. Sample metadata almost always included a de-identified subject ID, COVID-19 status, age in years and sex. Samples were obtained from the ongoing ImmuneRACE study (first 160 participants) and from some 1,200 subjects provided by 6 global collaborators. Where available, HLA class I and class II types were obtained from metadata supplied by the sample provider rather than from assay-based typing. The repertoires were released in a freely available public database meant as a resource for research on the immune response to SARS-CoV-2. The research as a whole found: How much clinical and demographic metadata was included differed by source and by participant, and the metadata was provided uncurated.

This clone was observed once. Its antigen remains unidentified. No much larger clonotype is one base removed from it; base qualities were not supplied. In the prospective study, participants were roughly 18 to 100 years old, resided in 24 geographic areas of the United States, and were enrolled through a virtual design. In the prospective study, participants were assigned to cohorts based on the clinical history participants reported in a screening survey and a study questionnaire. Exposed participants had been in contact with someone with a PCR-confirmed or clinician-diagnosed COVID-19 case within 2 weeks of study entry. In the prospective study, mobile phlebotomists collected whole blood, serum and a nasopharyngeal or oropharyngeal swab from each participant. Participants in the prospective study had the option to provide additional blood draws and questionnaires over a roughly two-month period. Before DNA extraction, prospective study blood samples were shipped either frozen or at room temperature.

The immunoSEQ Assay, a bias-controlled multiplex PCR, was used to amplify TCRbeta CDR3 regions from genomic DNA. In the paper's pipeline: The number of nucleated cells in each sample was estimated from the amplification of reference gene primers within the assay. To quantify the absolute abundance of each unique TCRbeta CDR3 rearrangement, sequence reads were collapsed and filtered. For each sample, productive Simpson clonality was calculated by taking the square root of Simpson's diversity index across productive rearrangements. The source is immuneACCESS, and TCRdb retained only in-frame sequences with V and J called. Part of the clones is not carried over; for the studies checked, unresolved V genes explain less than half of this, and the remainder is unexplained. The V and J calls and clone size are taken from that table; D and trimming were inferred from the DNA. The sample table shows roughly 200,000 clones, and about 80% are seen once. More than 4.5% of the sample is held by the ten biggest clonotypes.

Trimmed from V: 5 bases; trimmed from J: 4 bases; junction bases lacking a gene match: 5. CDR1 and CDR2 are drawn from the germline V gene (reference sequence): MNHEY, SMNVEV. The CDR3, from cysteine to phenylalanine, totals 15 residues. Only the CDR3 part of the read is kept: 45 bases, read in frame from the first base. The V gene is TRBV27 and the J gene is TRBJ2-7; 13 bases in the junction line up with TRBD2. Sequenced: PBMCs or T cells enriched from blood (not recorded which). The sequence was obtained from a woman in her forties or fifties who had been exposed to COVID-19. The CDR3 region has the sequence CASSPRTSGGYEQYF. The DNA is TGTGCCAGCAGTCCCCGGACTAGCGGGGGTTACGAGCAGTACTTC.